This T cell receptor (beta chain) was observed in a study of blood T cell repertoires in COVID-19. On the study more broadly: COVID-19 samples from acute and convalescent phases originated in the United States, Italy and Spain. T cells, B-cell-depleted T cells, or PBMCs provided the cDNA or gDNA that served as material.

This clone was picked up a small number of times. In the study's own analysis: It was from reference gene primer amplification that nucleated cell counts were estimated. Assay: immunoSEQ multiplex PCR; the TCRdb copy retains only in-frame clones and omits some. The V and J calls and clone size are taken from that table; D and trimming were inferred from the DNA. The sample lists 150,000 to 180,000 clones; around 84% were seen once. Germline CDR1 reads SEHNR; CDR2 reads FQNEAQ (reference sequence). Trimming removed 4 bases at V and 0 bases at J, with 10 bases between. The CDR3 runs 14 residues. This sequence originates from a man older than 75 with acute or convalescent COVID-19. Sequenced sample: peripheral blood. The rearrangement links TRBV7-9 to TRBJ2-7, with D possibly TRBD1 on 6 matching bases. CDR3 residues: CASSSLDSSYEQYF. For the CDR3, the DNA is TGTGCCAGCAGCTCCCTGGACAGCTCCTACGAGCAGTACTTC. Full variable domain (missing parts from reference TRBV7-9 and TRBJ2-7): DTGVSQNPRHKITKRGQNVTFRCDPISEHNRLYWYRQTLGQGPEFLTYFQNEAQLEKSRLLSDRFSAERPKGSFSTLEIQRTEQGDSAMYLCASSSLDSSYEQYFGPGTRLTVT.